Following are 17 T cell receptor beta chains from one sample sequenced in a study of radiation and T cells in renal cell carcinoma. Clones were sequenced by immunoSEQ multiplex PCR, and TCRdb holds only the in-frame ones, with some missing. The sample includes roughly 130,000 clones, around 90% of them seen just once. The sample's time point: blood 2 weeks post-SBRT. Noted treatment: 15 Gy SBRT to primary tumor, nephrectomy 4 weeks later. Sequencing was performed on blood, taken from a patient whose treatment included radiotherapy and nephrectomy. The receptors here all came from an older woman with renal cell carcinoma.

V usage is TRBV7-2 and J usage is TRBJ2-5; 7 positions agree with TRBD2. This CDR3 region has 16 residues. The J segment lost 2 bases and the V segment lost 5 bases, leaving 11 bases of the junction unmatched. Looked up from germline, CDR1 is SGHTA and CDR2 is FQGNSA. The CDR3 DNA reads as TGTGCCAGCAGCGCCGTAGCGGGTCCAAAACAAGAGACCCAGTACTTC. Translated, it gives CASSAVAGPKQETQYF.

The rearrangement links TRBV18 to TRBJ2-7; a weak D match, TRBD2 (6 bases). The V end lost 2 bases, the J end lost 3 bases, and 17 bases lay between the germline ends. The CDR3 extends over 16 amino acids. Germline values: CDR1 KGHSH, CDR2 LQKENI. The CDR3 loop reads CASSPFGGTTNYEQYF. The CDR3 nucleotides are TGTGCCAGCTCACCATTCGGAGGGACCACGAACTACGAGCAGTACTTC.

This chain joins TRBV4-1 and TRBJ2-1; D possibly corresponds to TRBD1 (5 bases). V gave up 6 bases and J gave up 0 bases, with 15 bases separating them. Germline V gene lookup returns CDR1 MGHRA and CDR2 YSYEKL. The CDR3 is 16 residues long. The CDR3 loop reads CASRLVTGSSYNEQFF. DNA of the CDR3: TGCGCCAGCAGGCTTGTAACAGGTAGCTCCTACAATGAGCAGTTCTTC.

CDR3 amino acids: CAWSVGGPGELFF. Here the CDR3 DNA reads TGTGCCTGGAGTGTGGGAGGGCCCGGGGAGCTGTTTTTT. The chain is built from TRBV30 and TRBJ2-2; 7 bases match TRBD2. With 0 bases clipped from V and 6 bases from J, the junction kept 1 base outside the gene matches. This CDR3 spans 13 amino acids. The germline CDR1 and CDR2 sequences are GTSNPN and SVGIG (reference sequence).

This clone was detected only once. The V and J genes are TRBV6-1 and TRBJ1-3; a possible D gene is TRBD1 (5 bases). CDR3 length: 15 amino acids. V dropped 9 bases and J dropped 0 bases, with 15 bases sitting between them. Germline CDR1 is MNHNS and CDR2 is SASEGT. The CDR3 bases are TGTGCCAGTACCGGACATGAACTCTCTGGAAACACCATATATTTT. Translated, it gives CASTGHELSGNTIYF.

The rearrangement joins TRBV9 to TRBJ2-6; D not resolved. V was cut by 0 bases and J by 4 bases, with 5 bases left in between. CDR1 is SGDLS, CDR2 YYNGEE, per germline. The CDR3 spans 14 residues. CDR3 nucleotides: TGTGCCAGCAGCGTAGCGCAAGGGGCCAACGTCCTGACTTTC. Protein sequence: CASSVAQGANVLTF.

The rearrangement uses TRBV19 and TRBJ1-2; a possible D gene is TRBD1 (6 bases). The CDR3 loop spans 12 amino acids. The ends were cut back, 7 bases at V and 8 bases at J, with 14 bases in the middle. Per germline, CDR1 LNHDA and CDR2 SQIVND (reference sequence). In DNA, the CDR3 is TGTGCCAGTACTCCGGACAGTAGGGGCTACACCTTC. This translates into CASTPDSRGYTF. Filled out from reference TRBV19 and TRBJ1-2, the complete variable domain reads DGGITQSPKYLFRKEGQNVTLSCEQNLNHDAMYWYRQDPGQGLRLIYYSQIVNDFQKGDIAEGYSVSREKKESFPLTVTSAQKNPTAFYLCASTPDSRGYTFGSGTRLTVV.

The chain combines TRBV10-3 with TRBJ1-6; D remains unclear. The V gene lost 4 bases and the J gene lost 13 bases, with 11 bases spanning the gap. The germline V gene encodes CDR1 ENHRY and CDR2 SYGVKD. This CDR3 comprises 12 residues. DNA of the CDR3: TGTGCCATCAGTGCGCAGAGTGGTCCCCTCCACTTT. Its protein product is CAISAQSGPLHF.

The chain has TRBV27 and TRBJ2-7; possible D gene TRBD2, 6 bases. The CDR3 covers 15 residues. V lost 2 bases and J lost 0, with 11 bases in between. Germline V gene data show CDR1 as MNHEY and CDR2 as SMNVEV (reference sequence). The CDR3 DNA sequence: TGTGCCAGCAGTTTACTTCTGGGGGGCTCCTACGAGCAGTACTTC. Protein sequence: CASSLLLGGSYEQYF.

This chain joins TRBV7-9 and TRBJ2-5; tentative D call: TRBD1 (6 bases). In germline, CDR1 is SEHNR, CDR2 FQNEAQ (reference sequence). The length of the CDR3 is 15 residues. V shed 7 bases and J shed 5 bases, with 20 bases lying between them. The CDR3 here is CASTNGQLKTETQYF. CDR3 coding DNA: TGTGCCAGCACCAATGGACAGCTAAAGACGGAGACCCAGTACTTC.

This chain connects TRBV7-6 to TRBJ2-3; TRBD2 matches 10 bases. The V gene end was trimmed by 1 base and the J gene end by 4 bases; junction bases not matched to a gene: 8. Germline CDR1 is SGHVS and CDR2 is FNYEAQ. The CDR3 is 17 amino acids. The CDR3 is CASSLGSAGGQADTQYF. The CDR3 coding sequence is TGTGCCAGCAGCTTAGGCTCAGCGGGGGGGCAAGCAGATACGCAGTATTTT.

The chain recombines TRBV5-3 with TRBJ1-6; D is unresolved. TRBV5-3 is sorted into the ORF group, with uncertain function. Trimming pared 3 bases from V and 7 bases from J, leaving 14 bases between. The CDR3 covers 15 residues. The CDR3 nucleotides read TGTGCCAGAAGCTGCGTCGTAGAGGAGAATTCACCCCTCCACTTT. It codes for CARSCVVEENSPLHF.

The rearrangement links TRBV6-1 to TRBJ1-6; D ambiguous. V was trimmed by 3 bases and J by 9 bases, leaving 3 bases between them. The CDR3 spans 11 residues. Germline-derived CDR1 and CDR2 are MNHNS and SASEGT. This chain's CDR3 is CASSESSPLHF. For the CDR3, the DNA is TGTGCCAGCAGTGAGAGTTCACCCCTCCACTTT.

In its sample, this clone was seen once. The chain links TRBV19 to TRBJ2-3; D not certain. Germline V gene sequence: CDR1 LNHDA, CDR2 SQIVND (reference sequence). V lost 5 bases, J lost 6 bases, and 9 bases lay in between. The CDR3 covers 12 residues. The CDR3 coding sequence is TGTGCCAGTAGTCAGAGCGTTGATACGCAGTATTTT. This codes for CASSQSVDTQYF. The full variable domain, in which reference TRBV19 and TRBJ2-3 provide the parts outside the CDR3, is DGGITQSPKYLFRKEGQNVTLSCEQNLNHDAMYWYRQDPGQGLRLIYYSQIVNDFQKGDIAEGYSVSREKKESFPLTVTSAQKNPTAFYLCASSQSVDTQYFGPGTRLTVL.

This chain links TRBV19 with TRBJ2-1, with D possibly TRBD2 on 6 matching bases. Trimming stripped 3 bases from V and 9 bases from J, with 9 bases between. Looked up from germline, CDR1 is LNHDA and CDR2 is SQIVND (reference sequence). The CDR3 is made up of 12 amino acids. CDR3 in DNA: TGTGCCAGTAGTATGGGAGGTCCTGAGCAGTTCTTC. Its protein product is CASSMGGPEQFF.

This rearrangement joins TRBV7-2 to TRBJ2-7, with TRBD2 matching 9 bases. J lost 5 bases, V lost 4 bases, and 6 bases had no gene match. The CDR3 is 14 residues long. Per the germline V gene, CDR1 is SGHTA and CDR2 is FQGNSA. CDR3 protein: CASSSGGGVNEQYF. In DNA, the CDR3 is TGTGCCAGCAGCTCTGGCGGGGGGGTTAACGAGCAGTACTTC.

This clone occurred once. This rearrangement joins TRBV19 to TRBJ2-7; TRBD1 agrees at 9 bases. Germline CDR1 LNHDA, CDR2 SQIVND (reference sequence). V shed 7 bases, J shed 3 bases, and the junction held 10 bases outside the gene matches. This CDR3 has 15 amino acids. The CDR3 protein is CASKGVGTGNYEQYF. DNA for the CDR3: TGTGCCAGTAAGGGGGTCGGGACAGGGAACTACGAGCAGTACTTC.